The 27 T cell receptor beta chains presented below share a single source sample, sequenced in a study of CD4 T cells in relation to SARS-CoV-2 and coronaviruses. These receptors have no identified antigens. CD4+ T cells from unexposed donors were obtained before the COVID-19 pandemic (2011-2018). The cells were cultured for under twelve days before CD4+ T cells were isolated. Using immunoSEQ multiplex PCR, the repertoire was profiled, and TCRdb retains in-frame clones only, with some absent. The profile shows more than 20,000 clones, approximately 80% of them singletons. The sample comprised CD4+ T cells from PBMCs, cultured in vitro. All receptors come from a human donor in good health.

V is TRBV5-1 and J is TRBJ2-7; the match to TRBD2 covers 10 bases. Germline loops: CDR1 SGHRS, CDR2 YFSETQ. With 0 bases clipped from V and 3 bases from J, the junction kept 6 bases outside the gene matches. The CDR3 spans 16 residues. CDR3 sequence reads: CASSLALAGLFYEQYF. CDR3 sequence (DNA): TGCGCCAGCAGCTTGGCACTAGCGGGGTTATTCTACGAGCAGTACTTC.

The J gene is TRBJ1-2, the V gene TRBV6-5; TRBD1 matches 8 bases. The ends lost 4 bases at V and 5 bases at J; junction bases unmatched: 3. Germline V gene sequence: CDR1 MNHEY, CDR2 SVGAGI. The CDR3 totals 13 residues. The CDR3 DNA reads TGTGCCAGCAGTTTGGACAGGGAGTATGGCTACACCTTC. Translating gives CASSLDREYGYTF.

The chain has TRBV10-1 and TRBJ2-1, with no clear D. This CDR3 has 15 residues. V lost 3 bases and J lost 5, with 14 bases in between. In germline, CDR1 is WNHNN, CDR2 SYGVQD (reference sequence). The CDR3 loop reads CASSETPGRHNEQFF. The CDR3 bases are TGCGCCAGCAGTGAAACTCCGGGCAGACACAATGAGCAGTTCTTC.

This chain uses TRBV7-9 with TRBJ2-7, with D possibly called TRBD1 or TRBD2 (6 bases each). This CDR3 is 15 amino acids long. Trimming took 7 bases from V and 0 from J, leaving 16 bases between them. In germline, CDR1 is SEHNR, CDR2 FQNEAQ (reference sequence). The CDR3 bases are TGTGCCAGCACCATAGGGGGGTCTAGCTCCTACGAGCAGTACTTC. It yields the protein CASTIGGSSSYEQYF.

This rearrangement joins TRBV9 to TRBJ2-2; D unresolved. This CDR3 spans 16 amino acids. V lost 2 bases, J lost 6 bases, and 17 bases lay in between. Germline CDR1 and CDR2: SGDLS and YYNGEE. The DNA of the CDR3 is TGTGCCAGCAGCGTTTCGCCAGGCGGCATCCCCGGGGAGCTGTTTTTT. It translates to CASSVSPGGIPGELFF.

The chain employs TRBV7-8 and TRBJ2-3; a weak D match, TRBD1 (6 bases). The CDR3 has 14 amino acids. Between the trimmed V and J ends, which lost 4 bases and 2 bases, there was a span of 10 bases. Germline CDR1 and CDR2: SGHVS and FQNEAQ. The CDR3 protein is CASSSRQVTDTQYF. The CDR3 coding sequence is TGTGCCAGCAGCTCCAGACAGGTCACAGATACGCAGTATTTT.

This chain links TRBV27 with TRBJ1-6, with 12 bases lining up with TRBD1. Germline CDR1 reads MNHEY; CDR2 reads SMNVEV (reference sequence). J lost 7 bases, V lost 3 bases, and 13 bases had no gene match. The CDR3 consists of 19 residues. The CDR3 DNA reads as TGTGCCAGCAGTTTCAAACCCCGGGACAGGGGGCAAAAGAATTCACCCCTCCACTTT. Translated, it gives CASSFKPRDRGQKNSPLHF.

The chain joins TRBV19 to TRBJ1-2; a weak D match, TRBD1 (5 bases). The V end was cut by 0 bases, the J end by 8 bases, with 10 bases between. Germline assignment: CDR1 LNHDA and CDR2 SQIVND (reference sequence). This CDR3 region has 13 residues. CDR3 in DNA: TGTGCCAGTAGTATAGATTGGGACGGCGGCTACACCTTC. Amino acids: CASSIDWDGGYTF. Supplemented by reference TRBV19 and TRBJ1-2, the full variable domain reads DGGITQSPKYLFRKEGQNVTLSCEQNLNHDAMYWYRQDPGQGLRLIYYSQIVNDFQKGDIAEGYSVSREKKESFPLTVTSAQKNPTAFYLCASSIDWDGGYTFGSGTRLTVV.

J is TRBJ2-2 and V is TRBV11-3; D remains ambiguous. Trimming took 2 bases from V and 0 from J, leaving 4 bases between them. This CDR3 has 14 residues. Germline V gene sequence: CDR1 SGHNT, CDR2 YENEEA. The CDR3 DNA reads as TGTGCCAGCAGCTTAAGTACGAACACCGGGGAGCTGTTTTTT. As protein: CASSLSTNTGELFF.

The chain employs TRBV5-1 and TRBJ1-3; D call uncertain. Looked up from germline, CDR1 is SGHRS and CDR2 is YFSETQ. V lost 2 bases to trimming and J lost 1 base, with 13 bases between them. The CDR3 spans 16 residues. The DNA of the CDR3 is TGCGCCAGCAGCTTCTCCCCCAGCTCATCTGGAAACACCATATATTTT. This sequence encodes CASSFSPSSSGNTIYF.

This clone was counted a few times. V and J are TRBV6-1 and TRBJ2-4, with D maybe TRBD1 (6 bases). Germline V gene sequence: CDR1 MNHNS, CDR2 SASEGT. The CDR3 is 17 residues long. V was trimmed by 4 bases and J by 5 bases, leaving 21 bases between them. CDR3 in amino acids: CASSGQEKVSGQNIQYF. DNA for the CDR3: TGTGCCAGCAGTGGACAGGAAAAGGTATCGGGCCAAAACATTCAGTACTTC.

This chain uses TRBV7-8 with TRBJ2-1, with D unresolved. Trimming pared 2 bases from V and 10 bases from J, leaving 15 bases between. The CDR3 contains 14 residues. Germline CDR1 reads SGHVS; CDR2 reads FQNEAQ. The CDR3: CASSLMTESREQFF. CDR3 coding DNA: TGTGCCAGCAGCTTAATGACGGAGAGCAGGGAGCAGTTCTTC.

This clone has more than one count but fewer than ten. The chain carries TRBV24-1 and TRBJ2-2; TRBD1 is a possible D gene (5 bases). Per germline, CDR1 KGHDR and CDR2 SFDVKD. The CDR3 has 16 amino acids. V dropped 0 bases and J dropped 3 bases, with 10 bases sitting between them. In DNA form, the CDR3 reads TGTGCCACCAGTGATTTGCATAGGGGCTACACCGGGGAGCTGTTTTTT. This sequence encodes CATSDLHRGYTGELFF.

This clone is a singleton in its sample. The J gene is TRBJ2-7, the V gene TRBV5-8, with a weak D call TRBD1 (6 bases). The CDR3 has 12 amino acids. The germline V and J ends were trimmed by 2 bases and 6 bases, with 9 bases remaining between them. Germline-derived CDR1 and CDR2 are SGHTS and YDEGEE. In DNA form, the CDR3 reads TGTGCCAGCAGCTTTCGACAGGCCGAGCAGTACTTC. This codes for CASSFRQAEQYF.

This clone was counted between two and nine times. CDR3 loop: CASSPVGLDTQYF. CDR3 DNA sequence: TGCGCCAGCAGCCCGGTCGGATTAGATACGCAGTATTTT. V is TRBV5-1 and J is TRBJ2-3; D call uncertain. The germline CDR1 and CDR2 sequences are SGHRS and YFSETQ. V was clipped by 4 bases and J by 5 bases, with 11 bases between them. This CDR3 region has 13 residues.

J is TRBJ2-7 and V is TRBV3-1 (or the pseudogene TRBV3-2); D is unresolved. The CDR3 covers 15 residues. Trimming took 1 base from V and 3 from J, leaving 13 bases between them. Germline V gene data show CDR1 as LGHDT and CDR2 as YNNKEL (reference sequence). As DNA, the CDR3 is TGTGCCAGCAGCCAAGGGGCAGCTACTAACTACGAGCAGTACTTC. Translated: CASSQGAATNYEQYF.

The V gene is TRBV4-1, the J gene TRBJ1-1, with D tentatively TRBD1 (6 bases). This CDR3 contains 15 residues. Trimming removed 0 bases at V and 2 bases at J, with 10 bases between. From germline, CDR1 is MGHRA and CDR2 YSYEKL. The CDR3 DNA reads TGCGCCAGCAGCCAAGAAACAGGGATTAACACTGAAGCTTTCTTT. Protein sequence: CASSQETGINTEAFF.

J is TRBJ1-2 and V is TRBV6-1; D is undetermined. This CDR3 spans 15 amino acids. The V gene lost 0 bases and the J gene lost 4 bases, with 12 bases spanning the gap. Germline-derived CDR1 and CDR2 are MNHNS and SASEGT. The CDR3 DNA sequence: TGTGCCAGCAGTGAAGCGCATGGTCTTAGCTATGGCTACACCTTC. Its protein is CASSEAHGLSYGYTF.

This sequence joins TRBV19 and TRBJ2-7, with TRBD2 matching over 9 bases. Unmatched junction bases numbered 10, after V lost 6 bases and J lost 7 bases. The CDR3 contains 14 residues. CDR1 and CDR2 (germline): LNHDA, SQIVND (reference sequence). Here the CDR3 reads CASRPSGKVGEQYF. Here the CDR3 DNA reads TGTGCCAGTAGGCCTAGCGGGAAAGTGGGAGAGCAGTACTTC.

A note on this clone: At one of its ends the junction is not consistent with the germline gene, which may arise from a read error. The chain has TRBV12-3 or TRBV12-4 and TRBJ1-1; D unresolved. CDR3 length: 10 residues. For the CDR3, the DNA is TGTGCCAGCAAGACCTCCTTGTTGGTCTTT. It yields the protein CASKTSLLVF.

V and J are TRBV7-3 and TRBJ2-2; a weak D match, TRBD1 (6 bases). The CDR3 consists of 13 residues. Trimming took 5 bases from V and 6 from J, leaving 10 bases between them. The V gene's germline CDR1 is SGHTA and CDR2 FQGTGA. This chain's CDR3 is CASSPRGSGELFF. CDR3 sequence (DNA): TGTGCCAGCAGCCCCAGGGGCTCCGGGGAGCTGTTTTTT. Full variable domain (rest looked up from reference TRBV7-3 and TRBJ2-2): GAGVSQTPSNKVTEKGKYVELRCDPISGHTALYWYRQSLGQGPEFLIYFQGTGAADDSGLPNDRFFAVRPEGSVSTLKIQRTERGDSAVYLCASSPRGSGELFFGEGSRLTVL.

This clone came up once. The chain joins TRBV19 to TRBJ1-2; the D is unclear. V lost 3 bases and J 7 bases, leaving 15 bases between the germline ends. Looked up from germline, CDR1 is LNHDA and CDR2 is SQIVND (reference sequence). CDR3 size: 14 residues. The CDR3 region has the DNA TGTGCCAGTAGTATCAGTAGCCGACGGGTTGGCTACACCTTC. Its translation: CASSISSRRVGYTF.

The gene calls are TRBV3-1 (or the pseudogene TRBV3-2) and TRBJ1-1; D is uncertain. The CDR3 covers 13 residues. Trimming removed 1 base from V and 2 bases from J, with 5 bases in between. The germline V gene has CDR1 LGHDT and CDR2 YNNKEL (reference sequence). CDR3 amino acids: CASSQALNTEAFF. The CDR3 DNA sequence: TGTGCCAGCAGCCAAGCCCTAAACACTGAAGCTTTCTTT.

The CDR3 protein is CASSLLGRGARAPQETQYF. The CDR3 region has the DNA TGCGCCAGCAGCTTGTTGGGGCGGGGTGCCCGAGCACCTCAAGAGACCCAGTACTTC. The chain has TRBV5-1 and TRBJ2-5; D might be TRBD2 (6 bases). Trimming pared 1 base from V and 2 bases from J, leaving 24 bases between. This CDR3 contains 19 residues. Germline CDR1 SGHRS, CDR2 YFSETQ.

This chain joins TRBV7-3 and TRBJ2-1; no firm D call. The CDR3 totals 17 residues. The V gene lost 3 bases and the J gene lost 0 bases, with 15 bases spanning the gap. Germline CDR1 reads SGHTA; CDR2 reads FQGTGA. CDR3 DNA: TGTGCCAGCAGCTTGCAACCGGCACTGAGCTCCTACAATGAGCAGTTCTTC. Amino acid sequence: CASSLQPALSSYNEQFF.

CDR3 in amino acids: CASSPPYQVSNQPQHF. CDR3 in DNA: TGTGCCAGCAGTCCCCCGTACCAGGTTAGCAATCAGCCCCAGCATTTT. The chain combines TRBV28 with TRBJ1-5; no reliable D call. Germline V lookup: CDR1 MDHEN, CDR2 SYDVKM. This CDR3 contains 16 residues. Trimming shortened V by 5 bases and J by 0 bases, and 14 bases separated the two germline ends.

The rearrangement uses TRBV24-1 and TRBJ2-2; D is unresolved. With 5 bases removed from V and 0 bases from J, the gap between germline ends came to 6 bases. Germline CDR1 reads KGHDR; CDR2 reads SFDVKD. The CDR3 has 14 residues. CDR3 region: CATSGSPNTGELFF. The CDR3 DNA is TGTGCCACCAGTGGGTCCCCGAACACCGGGGAGCTGTTTTTT.